This T cell receptor beta chain was observed in a study of beta chain features in type 1 diabetes. Expressed TCRB transcripts were sequenced after all isolated RNA was converted to cDNA. Assay: immunoSEQ multiplex PCR; the TCRdb copy retains only in-frame clones and omits some. Among 400,000 to 550,000 clones listed, more than 9.5% were seen once. As concerns this clone: The same CDR3 also results from other DNA sequences found in this sample.

The CDR3 sequence is 13 residues long. V shed 3 bases and J shed 4 bases, with 9 bases lying between them. Germline V lookup: CDR1 MDHEN, CDR2 SYDVKM. The sequenced sample was naive CD4+ T cells from blood. The rearrangement joins TRBV28 to TRBJ2-5, with D maybe TRBD2 (6 bases). This TCR was sampled from a woman under 30 in good health. CDR3 bases: TGTGCCAGCAGTTTGGCGGGGAGAGAGACCCAGTACTTC. This sequence encodes CASSLAGRETQYF.